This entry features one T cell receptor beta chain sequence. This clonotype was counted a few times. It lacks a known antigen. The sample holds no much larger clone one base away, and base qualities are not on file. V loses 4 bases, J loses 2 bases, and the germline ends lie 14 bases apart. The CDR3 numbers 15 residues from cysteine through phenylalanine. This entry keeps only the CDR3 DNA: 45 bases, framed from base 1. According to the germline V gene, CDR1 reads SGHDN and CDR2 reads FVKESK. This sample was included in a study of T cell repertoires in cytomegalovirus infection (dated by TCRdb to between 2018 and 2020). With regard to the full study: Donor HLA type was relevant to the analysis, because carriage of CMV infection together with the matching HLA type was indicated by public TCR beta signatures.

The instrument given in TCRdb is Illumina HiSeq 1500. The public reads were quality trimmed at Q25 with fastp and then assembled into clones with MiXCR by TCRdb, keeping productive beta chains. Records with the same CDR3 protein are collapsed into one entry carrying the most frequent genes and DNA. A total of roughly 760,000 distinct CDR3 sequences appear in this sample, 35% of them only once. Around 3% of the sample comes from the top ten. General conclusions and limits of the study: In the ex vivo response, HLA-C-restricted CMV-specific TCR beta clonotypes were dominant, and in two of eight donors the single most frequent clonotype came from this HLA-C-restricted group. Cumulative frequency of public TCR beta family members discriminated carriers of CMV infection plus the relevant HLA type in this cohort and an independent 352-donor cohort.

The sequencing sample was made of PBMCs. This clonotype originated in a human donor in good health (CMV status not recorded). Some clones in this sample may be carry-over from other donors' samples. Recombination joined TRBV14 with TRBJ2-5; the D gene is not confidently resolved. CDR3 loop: CASSPAGQRQETQYF. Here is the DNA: TGTGCCAGCAGCCCCGCTGGGCAACGACAAGAGACCCAGTACTTC.